A selection of T cell receptor beta chains follows, all from one sample in a study of shared clonotypes between healthy human individuals. TCRdb keeps only in-frame clones here, not all; method: immunoSEQ multiplex PCR. The table lists about 2.1 million clones, just over 90% of them singletons. Sequenced material: naive CD8+ T cells from PBMCs. The receptors come from a man aged 18-30 years in good health. Some clones in this sample may be carry-over from other donors' samples. CDR3s include the opening cysteine and the closing phenylalanine or tryptophan. A D gene is named only where the DNA matches it firmly. Where a row states a size, it is once, few, many or the class of an expanded clone; other rows omit it.

v_call	clone_size	j_call	d_call	cdr3_length	cdr3_nt	cdr3_aa
TRBV7-3	NA	TRBJ2-2	NA	15	TGTGCCAGCAGCCCCAGCGTTTCGAACACCGGGGAGCTGTTTTTT	CASSPSVSNTGELFF
TRBV11-1	NA	TRBJ2-3	NA	13	TGTGCCAGCAGCTTATATAACACAGATACGCAGTATTTT	CASSLYNTDTQYF
TRBV9	NA	TRBJ1-1	NA	14	TGTGCCAGCAGCCCCAGGTGGGGGGACACTGAAGCTTTCTTT	CASSPRWGDTEAFF
TRBV4-1	NA	TRBJ2-1	NA	14	TGCGCCAGCAGCCAAGTGGGCAGGGTAGATGAGCAGTTCTTC	CASSQVGRVDEQFF
TRBV2	NA	TRBJ2-3	TRBD2	17	TGTGCCAGCAGTGATTGGGCTAGCGGGAGTTCGACAGATACGCAGTATTTT	CASSDWASGSSTDTQYF
TRBV11-2	NA	TRBJ2-1	NA	14	TGTGCCAGCAGCTTAGTGGGGAGTGAATGGGAGCAGTTCTTC	CASSLVGSEWEQFF
TRBV9	NA	TRBJ2-1	NA	13	TGTGCCAGCAGCGCCAGCCCCGCCAATGAGCAGTTCTTC	CASSASPANEQFF
TRBV7-9	NA	TRBJ2-5	NA	13	TGTGCCAGCAGCTCCTGGGGGGAAGAGACCCAGTACTTC	CASSSWGEETQYF
TRBV11-2	NA	TRBJ2-7	NA	10	TGTGCCAGCTCAAACTACGAGCAGTACTTC	CASSNYEQYF
TRBV6-1	NA	TRBJ2-7	NA	12	TGTGCCAGCAGGAGTCGGGCAGGCGAGCAGTACTTC	CASRSRAGEQYF
TRBV5-6	NA	TRBJ2-7	NA	15	TGTGCCAGCAGCGCCGGCATATTAAAGGCCTACGAGCAGTACTTC	CASSAGILKAYEQYF
TRBV9	NA	TRBJ1-2	NA	14	TGTGCCAGCAGCGTAGCGGGGGCTAACTATGGCTACACCTTC	CASSVAGANYGYTF
TRBV11-2	NA	TRBJ2-7	TRBD1	15	TGTGCCAGCAGCAATACGGGACAGGGCTTCTACGAGCAGTACTTC	CASSNTGQGFYEQYF
TRBV5-4	NA	TRBJ2-1	TRBD2	16	TGTGCCAGCAGCTATGGGACTAGCGGGAATGACAATGAGCAGTTCTTC	CASSYGTSGNDNEQFF
TRBV6-5	NA	TRBJ1-1	NA	15	TGTGCCAGCAGTTACTCGGCCGAGAGGGGCACTGAAGCTTTCTTT	CASSYSAERGTEAFF
TRBV9	NA	TRBJ1-2	NA	17	TGTGCCAGCAGCGTCGACCCCAAGGACGGACTGAACTATGGCTACACCTTC	CASSVDPKDGLNYGYTF
TRBV27	NA	TRBJ1-5	NA	10	TGTGCCAGCAGTTTCCATGCCCAGCATTTT	CASSFHAQHF
TRBV6-5	NA	TRBJ2-7	NA	12	TGTGCCAGCAAAAGCGTGACGCGGGAGCAGTACTTC	CASKSVTREQYF
TRBV5-1	NA	TRBJ2-1	NA	15	TGCGCCAGCAGCTTGGCCGGCGGACTCTACAATGAGCAGTTCTTC	CASSLAGGLYNEQFF
TRBV7-9	once	TRBJ1-2	NA	14	TGTGCCAGCAGCTTCACTACGCCTAACTATGGCTACACCTTC	CASSFTTPNYGYTF
TRBV2	once	TRBJ1-2	TRBD1	15	TGTGCCAGCAGTGATTGGGGACAGGATATGGTGGGCTACACCTTC	CASSDWGQDMVGYTF
TRBV19	NA	TRBJ2-3	TRBD2	20	TGTGCCAGTAGTATGGGCCCGGGACTAGCGGGAGGGCCCCGCACAGATACGCAGTATTTT	CASSMGPGLAGGPRTDTQYF
TRBV5-4	NA	TRBJ1-1	TRBD1	17	TGTGCCAGCACCTTGACAGGGGTCTATACCATGAACACTGAAGCTTTCTTT	CASTLTGVYTMNTEAFF
TRBV6-5	NA	TRBJ1-2	NA	13	TGTGCCAGCAGTTACGCAGACAGATATGGCTACACCTTC	CASSYADRYGYTF
TRBV11-2	NA	TRBJ2-7	NA	12	TGTGCCAGCAGCTTAGTGGGGGTCGAGCAGTACTTC	CASSLVGVEQYF
TRBV6-1	NA	TRBJ2-7	NA	13	TGTGCCAGCGGCCAGTCGGAGGGCTACGAGCAGTACTTC	CASGQSEGYEQYF
TRBV6-1	NA	TRBJ2-7	NA	12	TGTGCCAGCAGTGAGTACGGCTACGAGCAGTACTTC	CASSEYGYEQYF
TRBV30	NA	TRBJ2-1	NA	18	TGTGCCTGGGAGAATGCCCTCGATAGCGGCACCCCCTACAATGAGCAGTTCTTC	CAWENALDSGTPYNEQFF
TRBV7-9	NA	TRBJ2-7	NA	14	TGTGCCAGCAGCCCCCAAAGCATGACCTACGAGCAGTACTTC	CASSPQSMTYEQYF
TRBV27	NA	TRBJ2-1	NA	13	TGTGCCAGCAGTTTATCGTGGTACAATGAGCAGTTCTTC	CASSLSWYNEQFF
TRBV27	NA	TRBJ2-7	NA	15	TGTGCCAGCAGTTTAAGTACCGGATGGGGTTACGAGCAGTACTTC	CASSLSTGWGYEQYF
TRBV10-3	NA	TRBJ1-2	TRBD1	16	TGTGCCACTGCTGCGATACAGGGGGCATTAAACTATGGCTACACCTTC	CATAAIQGALNYGYTF
TRBV21-1	NA	TRBJ2-1	NA	16	TGTGCCAGCACCGAAACCCTAGCGGGAGAAGTGAATGAGCAGTTCTTC	CASTETLAGEVNEQFF
TRBV19	NA	TRBJ2-3	TRBD1	18	TGTGCCAGTAGCACCGCTTGGACAGGGCTTTCGCAGGAAGATACGCAGTATTTT	CASSTAWTGLSQEDTQYF
TRBV29-1	NA	TRBJ2-7	NA	12	TGCAGCGTTGAGGGGGATTACTACGAGCAGTACTTC	CSVEGDYYEQYF
TRBV27	NA	TRBJ1-2	NA	13	TGTGCCAGCAGTCTGGGACGAAACTATGGCTACACCTTC	CASSLGRNYGYTF
TRBV15	NA	TRBJ2-7	NA	14	TGTGCCACCAGCAGAGGGACTGGGACGGGCGAGCAGTACTTC	CATSRGTGTGEQYF
TRBV6-1	NA	TRBJ2-3	NA	14	TGTGCCACTAAGGCAGGACTGCCCGCAGATACGCAGTATTTT	CATKAGLPADTQYF
TRBV6-1	NA	TRBJ2-7	TRBD2	17	TGTGCCAGCAGTGACGGGATAGCGGGACCATGGCCTCACGAGCAGTACTTC	CASSDGIAGPWPHEQYF
TRBV11-2	NA	TRBJ1-2	NA	13	TGTGCCAGCAGCTTAGATCCACGTGGGGGCTACACCTTC	CASSLDPRGGYTF
TRBV29-1	NA	TRBJ1-1	TRBD1	12	TGCAGCGTTTCAGGGGGCAGCACTGAAGCTTTCTTT	CSVSGGSTEAFF
TRBV9	NA	TRBJ2-2	NA	18	TGTGCCAGCAGCCTATACCTAGTCCCTAAACTGAACACCGGGGAGCTGTTTTTT	CASSLYLVPKLNTGELFF
TRBV5-6	NA	TRBJ2-4	NA	11	TGTGCCAGCAGCTTGGGAGAGGACCGGTACTTC	CASSLGEDRYF
TRBV19	NA	TRBJ1-5	NA	14	TGTGCCGGGGGCGTTTTTGGCAGGGCACAACCCCAGCATTTT	CAGGVFGRAQPQHF
TRBV29-1	few	TRBJ1-2	NA	12	TGCAGCCATATTGGGACCTATGGCGGCTACACCTTC	CSHIGTYGGYTF
TRBV5-8	NA	TRBJ1-2	NA	13	TGTGCCAGCAGCTCGCCCCGTGGGGGTGGCTACACCTTC	CASSSPRGGGYTF
TRBV19	NA	TRBJ1-2	NA	16	TGTGCCAGTCTGGGGCAGATAAAACCCACTAACTATGGCTACACCTTC	CASLGQIKPTNYGYTF
TRBV27	NA	TRBJ2-7	NA	12	TGTGCCAGATCTCAGGTCTCCTACGAGCAGTACTTC	CARSQVSYEQYF
TRBV2	NA	TRBJ1-1	NA	10	TGTGCCAGCAGTGAGGGCTTCCCGTCGTTT	CASSEGFPSF
TRBV18	NA	TRBJ2-7	NA	13	TGTGCCAGCAGGGACGGCAGCTCCTACGAGCAGTACTTC	CASRDGSSYEQYF
TRBV2	NA	TRBJ2-5	NA	15	TGTGCCAGCAGAGCCTCAAAATCGTACCAAGAGACCCAGTACTTC	CASRASKSYQETQYF
TRBV14	once	TRBJ2-6	TRBD2	18	TGTGCCAGCAGCCCCCGGACTAGCCAATACTCTGGGGCCAACGTCCTGACTTTC	CASSPRTSQYSGANVLTF
TRBV28	NA	TRBJ1-5	NA	18	TGTGCCAGCAGTTTATGGCCCCCTCGGCAGGGTGGCAATCAGCCCCAGCATTTT	CASSLWPPRQGGNQPQHF